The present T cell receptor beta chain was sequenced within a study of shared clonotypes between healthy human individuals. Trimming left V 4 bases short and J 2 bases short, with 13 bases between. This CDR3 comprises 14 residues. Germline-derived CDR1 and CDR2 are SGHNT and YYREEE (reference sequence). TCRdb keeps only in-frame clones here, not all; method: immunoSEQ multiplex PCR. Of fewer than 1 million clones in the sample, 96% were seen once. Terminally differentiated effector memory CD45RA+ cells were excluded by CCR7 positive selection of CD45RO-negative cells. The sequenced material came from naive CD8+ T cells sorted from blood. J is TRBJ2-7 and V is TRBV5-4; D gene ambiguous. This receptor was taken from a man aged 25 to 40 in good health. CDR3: CASSRTEPTYEQYF. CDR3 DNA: TGTGCCAGCAGCAGAACAGAGCCCACCTACGAGCAGTACTTC. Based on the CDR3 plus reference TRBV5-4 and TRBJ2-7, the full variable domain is ETGVTQSPTHLIKTRGQQVTLRCSSQSGHNTVSWYQQALGQGPQFIFQYYREEENGRGNFPPRFSGLQFPNYSSELNVNALELDDSALYLCASSRTEPTYEQYFGPGTRLTVT.